This T cell receptor beta chain was found in a study of T cell repertoires in cytomegalovirus infection. Study conclusions and caveats: Dominating the ex vivo response were TCR beta clonotypes that were CMV-specific and HLA-C-restricted.

The CDR3 runs to 14 residues. Germline V gene sequence: CDR1 DFQATT, CDR2 SNEGSKA (reference sequence). V lost 6 bases to trimming and J lost 4 bases; unmatched junction nucleotides: 8. A single record per CDR3 protein comes from TCRdb applying MiXCR to the reads. The sample holds some 250,000 distinct CDR3 sequences, roughly 9.1% seen once. At least ten counts were recorded for this clonotype. Its antigen is currently unknown. The source is a human donor in good health (CMV status not recorded). Some clones in this sample may be carry-over from other donors' samples. The V gene is TRBV20-1, the J gene TRBJ2-5; 10 nucleotides agree with TRBD1. The sequenced material came from PBMCs. The CDR3 is CSAARDRGRETQYF. CDR3 bases: TGCAGTGCGGCTAGGGACAGGGGACGAGAGACCCAGTACTTC.